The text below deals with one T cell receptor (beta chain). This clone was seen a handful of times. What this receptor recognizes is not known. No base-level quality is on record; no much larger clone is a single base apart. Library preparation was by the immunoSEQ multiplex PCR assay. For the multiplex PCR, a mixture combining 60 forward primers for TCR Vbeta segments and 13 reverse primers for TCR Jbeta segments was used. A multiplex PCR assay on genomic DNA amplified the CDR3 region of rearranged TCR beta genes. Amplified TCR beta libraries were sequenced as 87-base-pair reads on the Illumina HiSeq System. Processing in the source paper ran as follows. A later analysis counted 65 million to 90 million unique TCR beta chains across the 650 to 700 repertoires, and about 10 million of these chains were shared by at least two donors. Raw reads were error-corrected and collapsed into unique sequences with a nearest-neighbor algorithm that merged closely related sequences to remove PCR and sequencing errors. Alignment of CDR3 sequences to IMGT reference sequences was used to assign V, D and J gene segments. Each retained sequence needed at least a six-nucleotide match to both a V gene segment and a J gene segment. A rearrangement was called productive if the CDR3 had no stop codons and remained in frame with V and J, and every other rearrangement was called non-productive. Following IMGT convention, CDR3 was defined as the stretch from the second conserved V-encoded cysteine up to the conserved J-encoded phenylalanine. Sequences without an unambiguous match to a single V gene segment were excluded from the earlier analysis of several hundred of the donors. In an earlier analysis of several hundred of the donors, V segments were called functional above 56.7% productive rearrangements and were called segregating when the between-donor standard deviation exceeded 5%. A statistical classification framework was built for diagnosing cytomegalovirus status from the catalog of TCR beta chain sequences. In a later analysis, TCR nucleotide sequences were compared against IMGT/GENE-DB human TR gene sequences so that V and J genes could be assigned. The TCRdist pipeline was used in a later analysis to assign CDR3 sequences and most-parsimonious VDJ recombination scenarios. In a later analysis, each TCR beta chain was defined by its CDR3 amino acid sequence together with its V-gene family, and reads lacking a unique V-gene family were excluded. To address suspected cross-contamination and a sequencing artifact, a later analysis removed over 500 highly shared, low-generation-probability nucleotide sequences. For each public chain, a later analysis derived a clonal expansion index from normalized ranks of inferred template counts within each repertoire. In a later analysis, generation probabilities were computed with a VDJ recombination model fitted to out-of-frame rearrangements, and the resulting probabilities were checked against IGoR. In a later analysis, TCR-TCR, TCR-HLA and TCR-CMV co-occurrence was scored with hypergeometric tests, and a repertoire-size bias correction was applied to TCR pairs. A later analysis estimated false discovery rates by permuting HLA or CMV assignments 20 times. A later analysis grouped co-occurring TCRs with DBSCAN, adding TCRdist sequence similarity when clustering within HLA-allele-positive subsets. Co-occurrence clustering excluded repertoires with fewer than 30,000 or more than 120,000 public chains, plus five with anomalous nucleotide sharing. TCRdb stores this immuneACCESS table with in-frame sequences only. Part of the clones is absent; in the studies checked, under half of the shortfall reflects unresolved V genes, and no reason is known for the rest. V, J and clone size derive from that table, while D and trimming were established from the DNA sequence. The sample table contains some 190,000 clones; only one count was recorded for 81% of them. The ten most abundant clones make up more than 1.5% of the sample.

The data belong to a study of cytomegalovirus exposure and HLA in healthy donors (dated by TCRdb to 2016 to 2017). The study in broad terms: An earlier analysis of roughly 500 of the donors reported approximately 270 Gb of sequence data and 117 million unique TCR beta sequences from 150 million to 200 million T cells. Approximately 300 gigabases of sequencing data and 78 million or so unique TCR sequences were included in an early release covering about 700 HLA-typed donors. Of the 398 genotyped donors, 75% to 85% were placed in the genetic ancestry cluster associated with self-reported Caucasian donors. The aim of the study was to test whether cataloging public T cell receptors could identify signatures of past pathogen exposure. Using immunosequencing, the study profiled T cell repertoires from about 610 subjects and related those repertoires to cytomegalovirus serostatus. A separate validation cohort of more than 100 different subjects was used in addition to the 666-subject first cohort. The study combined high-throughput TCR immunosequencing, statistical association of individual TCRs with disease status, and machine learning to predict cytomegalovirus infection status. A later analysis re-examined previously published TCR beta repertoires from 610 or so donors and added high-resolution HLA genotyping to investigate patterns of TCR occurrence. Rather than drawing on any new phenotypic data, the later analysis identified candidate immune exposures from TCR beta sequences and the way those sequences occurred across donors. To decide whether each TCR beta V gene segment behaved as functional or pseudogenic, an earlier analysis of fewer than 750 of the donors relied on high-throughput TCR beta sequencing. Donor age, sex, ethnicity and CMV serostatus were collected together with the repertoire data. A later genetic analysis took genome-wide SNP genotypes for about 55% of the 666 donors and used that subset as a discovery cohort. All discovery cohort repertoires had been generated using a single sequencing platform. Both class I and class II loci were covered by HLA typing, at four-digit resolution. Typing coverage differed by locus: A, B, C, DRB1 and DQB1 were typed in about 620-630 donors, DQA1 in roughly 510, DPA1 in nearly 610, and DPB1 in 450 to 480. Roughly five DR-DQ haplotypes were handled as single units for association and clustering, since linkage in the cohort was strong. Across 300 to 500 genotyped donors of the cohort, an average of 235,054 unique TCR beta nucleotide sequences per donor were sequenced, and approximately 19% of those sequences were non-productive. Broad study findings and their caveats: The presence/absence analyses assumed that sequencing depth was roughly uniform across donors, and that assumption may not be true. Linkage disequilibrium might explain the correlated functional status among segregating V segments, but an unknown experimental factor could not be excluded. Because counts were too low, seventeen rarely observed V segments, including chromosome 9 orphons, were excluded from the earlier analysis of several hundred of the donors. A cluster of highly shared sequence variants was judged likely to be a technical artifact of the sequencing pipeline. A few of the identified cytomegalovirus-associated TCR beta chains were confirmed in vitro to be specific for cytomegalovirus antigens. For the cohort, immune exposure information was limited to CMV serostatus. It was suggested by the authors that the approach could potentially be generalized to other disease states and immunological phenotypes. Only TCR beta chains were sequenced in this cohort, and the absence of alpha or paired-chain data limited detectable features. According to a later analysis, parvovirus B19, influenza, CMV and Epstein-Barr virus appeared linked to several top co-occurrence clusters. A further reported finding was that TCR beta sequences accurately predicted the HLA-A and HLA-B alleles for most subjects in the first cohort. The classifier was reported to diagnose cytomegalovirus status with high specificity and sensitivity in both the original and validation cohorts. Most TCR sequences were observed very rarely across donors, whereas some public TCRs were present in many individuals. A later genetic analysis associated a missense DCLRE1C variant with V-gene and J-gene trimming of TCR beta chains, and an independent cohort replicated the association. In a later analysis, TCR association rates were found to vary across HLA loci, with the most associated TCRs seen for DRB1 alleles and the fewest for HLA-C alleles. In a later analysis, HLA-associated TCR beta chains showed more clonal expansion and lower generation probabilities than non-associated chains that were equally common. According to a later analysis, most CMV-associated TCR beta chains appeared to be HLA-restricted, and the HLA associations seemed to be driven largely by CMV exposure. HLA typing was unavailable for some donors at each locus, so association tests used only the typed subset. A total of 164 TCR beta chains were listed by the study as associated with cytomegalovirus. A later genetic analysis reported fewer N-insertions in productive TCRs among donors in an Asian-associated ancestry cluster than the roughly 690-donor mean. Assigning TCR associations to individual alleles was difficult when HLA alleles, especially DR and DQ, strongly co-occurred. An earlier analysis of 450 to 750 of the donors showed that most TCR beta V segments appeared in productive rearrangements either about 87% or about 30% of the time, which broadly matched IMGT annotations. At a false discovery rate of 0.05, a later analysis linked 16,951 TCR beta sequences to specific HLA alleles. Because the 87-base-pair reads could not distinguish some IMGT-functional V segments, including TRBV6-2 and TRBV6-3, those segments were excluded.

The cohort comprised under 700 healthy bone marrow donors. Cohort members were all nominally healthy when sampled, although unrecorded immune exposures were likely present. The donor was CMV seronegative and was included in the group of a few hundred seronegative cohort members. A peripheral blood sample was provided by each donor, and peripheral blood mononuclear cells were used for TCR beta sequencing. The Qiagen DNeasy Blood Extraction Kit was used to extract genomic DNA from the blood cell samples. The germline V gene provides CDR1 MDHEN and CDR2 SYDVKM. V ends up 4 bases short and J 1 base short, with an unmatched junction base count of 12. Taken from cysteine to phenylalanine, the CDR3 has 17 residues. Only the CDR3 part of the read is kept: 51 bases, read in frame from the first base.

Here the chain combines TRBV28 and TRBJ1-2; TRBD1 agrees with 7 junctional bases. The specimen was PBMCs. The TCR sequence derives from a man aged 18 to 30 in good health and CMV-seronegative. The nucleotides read TGTGCCAGCAGTTCGATGGGGCCTGGGGACAGTAACTATGGCTACACCTTC. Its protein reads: CASSSMGPGDSNYGYTF.